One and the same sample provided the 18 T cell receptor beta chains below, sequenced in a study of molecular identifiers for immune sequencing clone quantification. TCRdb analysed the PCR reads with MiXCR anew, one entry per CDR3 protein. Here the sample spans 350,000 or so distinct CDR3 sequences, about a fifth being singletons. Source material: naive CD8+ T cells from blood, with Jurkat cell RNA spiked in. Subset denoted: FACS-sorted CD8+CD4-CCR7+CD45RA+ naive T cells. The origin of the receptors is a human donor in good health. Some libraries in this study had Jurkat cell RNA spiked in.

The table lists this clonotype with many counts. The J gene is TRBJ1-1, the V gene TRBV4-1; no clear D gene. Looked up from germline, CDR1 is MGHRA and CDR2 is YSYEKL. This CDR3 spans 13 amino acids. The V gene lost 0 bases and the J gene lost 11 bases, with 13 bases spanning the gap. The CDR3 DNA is TGCGCCAGCAGCCAAGATCGCGGATGGTGGGCTTTCTTT. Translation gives CASSQDRGWWAFF.

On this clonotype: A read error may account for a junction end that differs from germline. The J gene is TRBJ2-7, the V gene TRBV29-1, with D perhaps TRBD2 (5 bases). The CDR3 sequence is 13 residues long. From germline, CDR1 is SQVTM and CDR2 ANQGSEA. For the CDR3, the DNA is TGCAGCGTTGAGGAGACGGGATCCTACGAGCAGTGCTTC. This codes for CSVEETGSYEQCF.

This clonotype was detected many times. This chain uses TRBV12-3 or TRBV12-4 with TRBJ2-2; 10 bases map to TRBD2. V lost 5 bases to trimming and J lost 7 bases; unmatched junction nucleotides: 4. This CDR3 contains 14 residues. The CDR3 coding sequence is TGTGCCAGCAGTGGGGGACTAGCGATCGGGGAGCTGTTTTTT. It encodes CASSGGLAIGELFF.

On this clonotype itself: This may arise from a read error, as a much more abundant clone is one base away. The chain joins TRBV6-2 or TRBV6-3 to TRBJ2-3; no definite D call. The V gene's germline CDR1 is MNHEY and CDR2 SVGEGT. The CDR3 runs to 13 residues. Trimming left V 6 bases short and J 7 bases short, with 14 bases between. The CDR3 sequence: CASSPNLRYTQYF. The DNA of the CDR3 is TGTGCCAGCAGCCCGAATTTGAGGTATACGCAGTATTTT.

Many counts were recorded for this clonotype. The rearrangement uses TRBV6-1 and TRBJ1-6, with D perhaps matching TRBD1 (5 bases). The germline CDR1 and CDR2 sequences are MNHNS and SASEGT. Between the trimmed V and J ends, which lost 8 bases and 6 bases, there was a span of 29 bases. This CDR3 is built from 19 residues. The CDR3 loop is CASWNVQGSHLAINSPLHF. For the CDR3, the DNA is TGTGCCAGCTGGAATGTCCAGGGATCCCACTTAGCGATTAATTCACCCCTCCACTTT.

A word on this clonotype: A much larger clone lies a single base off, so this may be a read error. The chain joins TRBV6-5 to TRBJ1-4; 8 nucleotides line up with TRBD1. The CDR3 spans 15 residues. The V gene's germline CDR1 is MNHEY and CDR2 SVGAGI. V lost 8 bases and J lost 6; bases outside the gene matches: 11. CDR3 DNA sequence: TGTGCCAGCGGCCGAACGACAGGGGAGTATGAAAAACTGTTTTTT. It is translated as CASGRTTGEYEKLFF.

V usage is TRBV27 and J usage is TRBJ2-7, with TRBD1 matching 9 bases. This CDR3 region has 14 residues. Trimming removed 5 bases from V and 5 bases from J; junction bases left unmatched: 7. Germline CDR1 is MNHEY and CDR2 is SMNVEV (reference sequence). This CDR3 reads CASSAGTGRHEQYF. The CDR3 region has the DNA TGTGCCAGCAGTGCCGGGACAGGGAGGCACGAGCAGTACTTC.

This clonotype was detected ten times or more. The CDR3 loop is CASSLTEGIQPQHF. The CDR3 DNA reads as TGTGCCAGCAGCCTGACAGAGGGGATTCAGCCCCAGCATTTT. V usage is TRBV7-9 and J usage is TRBJ1-5; D possibly corresponds to TRBD1 (5 bases). With 5 bases removed from V and 6 bases from J, the gap between germline ends came to 14 bases. The CDR3 has 14 amino acids. The germline V gene encodes CDR1 SEHNR and CDR2 FQNEAQ (reference sequence).

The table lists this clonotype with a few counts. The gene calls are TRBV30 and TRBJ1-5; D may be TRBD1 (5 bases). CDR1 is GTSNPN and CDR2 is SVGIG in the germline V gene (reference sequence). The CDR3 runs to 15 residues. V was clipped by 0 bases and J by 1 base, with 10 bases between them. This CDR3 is CAWSVLRGSNQPQHF. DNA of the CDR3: TGTGCCTGGAGTGTACTTAGGGGAAGCAATCAGCCCCAGCATTTT.

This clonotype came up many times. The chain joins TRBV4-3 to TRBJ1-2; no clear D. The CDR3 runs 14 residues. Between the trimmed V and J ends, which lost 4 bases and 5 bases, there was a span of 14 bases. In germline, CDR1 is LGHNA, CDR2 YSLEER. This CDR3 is CASSPQGPGYGYTF. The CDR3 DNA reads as TGCGCCAGCAGCCCTCAAGGTCCGGGGTATGGCTACACCTTC.

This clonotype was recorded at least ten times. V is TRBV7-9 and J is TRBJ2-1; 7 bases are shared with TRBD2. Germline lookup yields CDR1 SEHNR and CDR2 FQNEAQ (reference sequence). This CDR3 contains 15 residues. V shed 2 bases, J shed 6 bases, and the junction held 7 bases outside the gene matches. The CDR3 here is CASSLLIRTSNEQFF. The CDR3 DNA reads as TGTGCCAGCAGCTTACTTATTCGGACTAGCAATGAGCAGTTCTTC.

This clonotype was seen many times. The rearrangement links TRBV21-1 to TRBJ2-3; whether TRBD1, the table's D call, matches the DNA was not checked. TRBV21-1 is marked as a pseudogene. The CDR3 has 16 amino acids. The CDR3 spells CASSIGTETSTDTQYF. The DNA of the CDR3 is TGTGCCAGCAGTATCGGGACCGAAACTAGCACAGATACGCAGTATTTT.

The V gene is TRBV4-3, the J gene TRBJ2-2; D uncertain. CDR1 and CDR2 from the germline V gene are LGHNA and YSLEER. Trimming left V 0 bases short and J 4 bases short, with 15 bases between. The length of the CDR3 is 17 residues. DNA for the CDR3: TGCGCCAGCAGCCAAGATAGGACCGGATTGATCACCGGGGAGCTGTTTTTT. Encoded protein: CASSQDRTGLITGELFF.

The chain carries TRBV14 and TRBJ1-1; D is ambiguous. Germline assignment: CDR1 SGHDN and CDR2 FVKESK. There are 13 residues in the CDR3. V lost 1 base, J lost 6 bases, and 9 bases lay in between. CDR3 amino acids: CASSQVETPEAFF. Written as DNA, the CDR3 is TGTGCCAGCAGCCAAGTTGAAACCCCTGAAGCTTTCTTT.

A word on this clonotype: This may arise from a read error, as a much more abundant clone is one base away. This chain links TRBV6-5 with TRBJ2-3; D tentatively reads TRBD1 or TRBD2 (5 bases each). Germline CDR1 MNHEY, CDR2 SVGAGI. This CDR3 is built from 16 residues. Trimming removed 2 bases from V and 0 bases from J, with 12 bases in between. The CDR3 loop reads CASSYGDLASTDTQYF. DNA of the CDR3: TGTGCCAGCAGTTACGGGGACCTCGCTAGCACAGATACGCAGTATTTT.

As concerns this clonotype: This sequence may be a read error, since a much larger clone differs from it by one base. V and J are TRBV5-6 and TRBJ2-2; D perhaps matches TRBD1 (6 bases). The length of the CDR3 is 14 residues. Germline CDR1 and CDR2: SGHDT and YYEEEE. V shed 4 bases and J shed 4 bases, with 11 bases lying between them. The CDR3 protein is CASSLGQITGELFF. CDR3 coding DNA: TGTGCCAGCAGCCTCGGACAGATCACCGGGGAGCTGTTTTTT.

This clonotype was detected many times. The CDR3 region has the DNA TGCAGTGCTAGAGATCTAGGGAGAGACTACGAGCAGTACTTC. Residues: CSARDLGRDYEQYF. This sequence joins TRBV20-1 and TRBJ2-7; possibly TRBD2 for D (5 bases). The CDR3 spans 14 residues. CDR1 and CDR2 (germline): DFQATT, SNEGSKA (reference sequence). Trimming shortened V by 0 bases and J by 3 bases, and 12 bases separated the two germline ends.

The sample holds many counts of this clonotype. In DNA, the CDR3 is TGCAGCGTTGAAGGGTCTAGCGGGGACTACGAGCAGTACTTC. It specifies CSVEGSSGDYEQYF. The V call is TRBV29-1, the J call TRBJ2-7; 9 nucleotides align to TRBD2. The CDR3 loop spans 14 amino acids. Unmatched junction bases numbered 4, after V lost 1 base and J lost 3 bases. Per the germline V gene, CDR1 is SQVTM and CDR2 is ANQGSEA.